The clone carrying this T cell receptor (beta chain) was seen repeatedly, ten times or more. Its antigen remains unknown. V lost 6 bases and J 7 bases, leaving 10 bases between the germline ends. The CDR3 consists of 12 residues. The entry originates in a study of neurological immune-mediated disorders. Background on the study: Secondary progressive disease was present in 3, and relapsing-remitting disease in roughly 30, of the 35 or so multiple sclerosis patients. The study's findings and limits: Neither clinical nor MRI features were found to be associated with the multiple sclerosis repertoire cluster. The expanded clones of different subjects shared no CDR3 amino acid sequences (suggesting private repertoires in all groups).

The team produced cDNA through 5'RACE using 10-nucleotide random UMIs. TCRdb processed the 5' RACE reads anew with MiXCR; each CDR3 protein has one entry. This table has some 41,000 distinct CDR3 sequences, roughly 2.5% appearing once. The sample was PBMCs. This chain connects TRBV12-3 or TRBV12-4 to TRBJ2-1; D gene unclear. This receptor was taken from a man aged 25 to 45 with multiple sclerosis. DNA of the CDR3: TGTGCCAGCAGCCCCCTGGAAAATGAGCAGTTCTTC. Translated, it gives CASSPLENEQFF.